This T cell receptor (beta chain) was found in a study of T-cell reconstitution after alpha-beta-depleted transplantation in children. Unique molecular identifiers were incorporated into the prepared TCRbeta library. TCRdb re-called the PCR reads with MiXCR, one entry per CDR3 protein. The table shows 90,000 to 130,000 distinct CDR3 sequences, with approximately 10% occurring only once. There are many counts of this clonotype. In germline, CDR1 is ENHRY, CDR2 SYGVKD. V dropped 1 base and J dropped 6 bases, with 9 bases sitting between them. The CDR3 is 13 residues long. The chain has TRBV10-3 and TRBJ1-2; D is unresolved. The specimen comprised PBMCs from the stem cell graft donor, sampled from the stem cell graft. This receptor was obtained from a human donor who donated a stem cell graft to a child with acute lymphoblastic leukemia. In DNA form, the CDR3 reads TGTGCCATCAGTGAGTATCCGACGGATGGCTACACCTTC. It codes for CAISEYPTDGYTF.